This T cell receptor (beta chain) was recovered during a study of blood T cell repertoires in COVID-19. Study-level background: PBMCs, B-cell-depleted T cells, or T cells provided the cDNA or gDNA that made up the material.

The protocol was immunoSEQ multiplex PCR, while the TCRdb copy is restricted to in-frame clones and leaves out a portion. The sample consists of 200,000 to 250,000 clones, 88% of them appearing once. Material for sequencing was PBMCs or T cells enriched from blood (not recorded which). The TCR sequence derives from a young woman who had recovered from COVID-19.

In DNA, the CDR3 is TGTGCCAGCTCACCACCTGCTAGCGGCCAAGAGACCCAGTACTTC. Translation: CASSPPASGQETQYF. The rearrangement links TRBV18 to TRBJ2-5; 7 bases are a match to TRBD2. The trim removed 0 bases at V and 1 base at J, leaving 2 bases unmatched. This CDR3 is 15 amino acids long. Germline CDR1 reads KGHSH; CDR2 reads LQKENI.